The rows below give T cell receptor beta chains drawn from one sample of a study of technical replicates of blood from a few donors. Here immunoSEQ multiplex PCR was the method, and the copy in TCRdb shows in-frame clones only, minus some. The sample lists about 87,000 clones, 95% occurring once. Specimen: T cells isolated from PBMCs. Receptors originate from a human donor in good health. Both conserved end residues are part of each CDR3. The order of the fields is D gene, clone size, V gene, J gene, CDR3 DNA, CDR3 protein. A D gene is named only where the DNA matches it firmly. Size tells how often a clone was seen (once, few, many) or the class of an expanded clone, and some rows leave it out.

>-|once|TRBV19|TRBJ1-4
TGTGCCAGTAGTACCCCCAACAGGGCCATTGATGAAAAACTGTTTTTT
CASSTPNRAIDEKLFF
>TRBD1|-|TRBV6-5|TRBJ1-1
TGTGCCAGCAGTTACTCGACAGGGGGCACTGAAGCTTTCTTT
CASSYSTGGTEAFF
>TRBD1|once|TRBV28|TRBJ1-1
TGTGCCAGCAGTTTAAAGGCAGGGGGTCTGGTTGCTGAAGCTTTCTTT
CASSLKAGGLVAEAFF
>TRBD1|-|TRBV28|TRBJ2-7
TGTGCCAGCAGCCCGCCCGGGACAGGGGGCTACGAGCAGTACTTC
CASSPPGTGGYEQYF
>-|once|TRBV9|TRBJ2-3
TGTGCCAGCAGCGGAGCCAACCGTACTAGCACAGATACGCAGTATTTT
CASSGANRTSTDTQYF
>-|-|TRBV4-2|TRBJ1-2
TGTGCCAGCAAGTTAGAGGGAGGCTATGGCTACACCTTC
CASKLEGGYGYTF
>TRBD2|-|TRBV2|TRBJ2-1
TGTGCCAAGACTAGCGGGGCCTACAATGAGCAGTTCTTC
CAKTSGAYNEQFF
>TRBD1|once|TRBV19|TRBJ1-1
TGTGCCAGTAGTATTATCCACCAGACAGGGGAGAACACTGAAGCTTTCTTT
CASSIIHQTGENTEAFF
>-|-|TRBV7-9|TRBJ2-2
TGTGCCAGCAGCTTATTTACCCTAGCTCCCGGGGAGCTGTTTTTT
CASSLFTLAPGELFF
>-|-|TRBV15|TRBJ2-3
TGTGCCACCACCCTGGGACAAACTAGCACAGATACGCAGTATTTT
CATTLGQTSTDTQYF
>-|-|TRBV4-1|TRBJ2-2
TGCGCCAGCAGCCAAGTTGGGGCGGCAGGGTTCACCGGGGAGCTGTTTTTT
CASSQVGAAGFTGELFF
>-|-|TRBV27|TRBJ1-1
TGTGCCAGCAGTTTGTGGTCGGGTACCATGAACACTGAAGCTTTCTTT
CASSLWSGTMNTEAFF
>TRBD2|-|TRBV28|TRBJ2-1
TGTGCCAGCAGTTTAACGGGGGGGTTCGAGCAGTTCTTC
CASSLTGGFEQFF
>TRBD2|-|TRBV27|TRBJ2-3
TGTGCCAGCAACGGGAGACTAGCGGGAGCGTCAGATACGCAGTATTTT
CASNGRLAGASDTQYF